The subject of this entry is one TCR beta chain. The CDR3 has 15 amino acids. Germline V gives CDR1 LNHDA, CDR2 SQIVND (reference sequence). V dropped 3 bases and J dropped 1; count of bases not matched to a gene: 3. The sample comes from a study of blood T cell repertoires in COVID-19. Study information: Nucleic acid was either cDNA or gDNA, and it came from T cells, B-cell-depleted T cells, or PBMCs.

In the original workflow: For nucleated cells, counts were estimated from reference gene primer amplification. TCRdb's copy holds only in-frame clones and misses some; the assay was immunoSEQ multiplex PCR. Clone size and V and J calls were adopted from that table, with D and trimming inferred from the DNA. The top ten hold 15% of the sample, which has roughly 43,000 clones, about 89% seen once. V usage is TRBV19 and J usage is TRBJ2-3; 8 bases agree with TRBD1. Sample: peripheral blood. This sequence was found in a human donor in a cohort sampled during active COVID-19. The CDR3 DNA reads TGTGCCAGTAGTATGGGGACAGGACGCACAGATACGCAGTATTTT. Translating it yields CASSMGTGRTDTQYF.